This TCR beta chain was sequenced for a study of T cells after yellow fever vaccination. Findings and caveats of the study: Sorted repertoires could include abundant contaminating clonotypes from bulk cells.

In regard to this clonotype: Its antigen is not known.

5'RACE template switching generated TCR cDNA, adding a universal primer site and UMIs. One entry per CDR3 protein results from TCRdb running MiXCR on the 5' RACE reads. This table has a few hundred thousand distinct CDR3 sequences, 13% appearing once. From germline, CDR1 is SGHTA and CDR2 FQGNSA. Trimming removed 1 base from V and 2 bases from J, with 17 bases in between. This CDR3 is 17 amino acids long. The sequence was obtained from a man younger than 40 who received the YFV17D yellow fever vaccine. The chain couples TRBV7-2 to TRBJ2-5, with D tentatively TRBD1 or TRBD2 (5 bases each). Source: CD4+ T cells sorted from PBMCs, taken 45 days after the yellow fever booster vaccination. The CDR3 nucleotides read TGTGCCAGCAGCTTAGGACCGGGACCGTACGGACAAGAGACCCAGTACTTC. It codes for CASSLGPGPYGQETQYF.